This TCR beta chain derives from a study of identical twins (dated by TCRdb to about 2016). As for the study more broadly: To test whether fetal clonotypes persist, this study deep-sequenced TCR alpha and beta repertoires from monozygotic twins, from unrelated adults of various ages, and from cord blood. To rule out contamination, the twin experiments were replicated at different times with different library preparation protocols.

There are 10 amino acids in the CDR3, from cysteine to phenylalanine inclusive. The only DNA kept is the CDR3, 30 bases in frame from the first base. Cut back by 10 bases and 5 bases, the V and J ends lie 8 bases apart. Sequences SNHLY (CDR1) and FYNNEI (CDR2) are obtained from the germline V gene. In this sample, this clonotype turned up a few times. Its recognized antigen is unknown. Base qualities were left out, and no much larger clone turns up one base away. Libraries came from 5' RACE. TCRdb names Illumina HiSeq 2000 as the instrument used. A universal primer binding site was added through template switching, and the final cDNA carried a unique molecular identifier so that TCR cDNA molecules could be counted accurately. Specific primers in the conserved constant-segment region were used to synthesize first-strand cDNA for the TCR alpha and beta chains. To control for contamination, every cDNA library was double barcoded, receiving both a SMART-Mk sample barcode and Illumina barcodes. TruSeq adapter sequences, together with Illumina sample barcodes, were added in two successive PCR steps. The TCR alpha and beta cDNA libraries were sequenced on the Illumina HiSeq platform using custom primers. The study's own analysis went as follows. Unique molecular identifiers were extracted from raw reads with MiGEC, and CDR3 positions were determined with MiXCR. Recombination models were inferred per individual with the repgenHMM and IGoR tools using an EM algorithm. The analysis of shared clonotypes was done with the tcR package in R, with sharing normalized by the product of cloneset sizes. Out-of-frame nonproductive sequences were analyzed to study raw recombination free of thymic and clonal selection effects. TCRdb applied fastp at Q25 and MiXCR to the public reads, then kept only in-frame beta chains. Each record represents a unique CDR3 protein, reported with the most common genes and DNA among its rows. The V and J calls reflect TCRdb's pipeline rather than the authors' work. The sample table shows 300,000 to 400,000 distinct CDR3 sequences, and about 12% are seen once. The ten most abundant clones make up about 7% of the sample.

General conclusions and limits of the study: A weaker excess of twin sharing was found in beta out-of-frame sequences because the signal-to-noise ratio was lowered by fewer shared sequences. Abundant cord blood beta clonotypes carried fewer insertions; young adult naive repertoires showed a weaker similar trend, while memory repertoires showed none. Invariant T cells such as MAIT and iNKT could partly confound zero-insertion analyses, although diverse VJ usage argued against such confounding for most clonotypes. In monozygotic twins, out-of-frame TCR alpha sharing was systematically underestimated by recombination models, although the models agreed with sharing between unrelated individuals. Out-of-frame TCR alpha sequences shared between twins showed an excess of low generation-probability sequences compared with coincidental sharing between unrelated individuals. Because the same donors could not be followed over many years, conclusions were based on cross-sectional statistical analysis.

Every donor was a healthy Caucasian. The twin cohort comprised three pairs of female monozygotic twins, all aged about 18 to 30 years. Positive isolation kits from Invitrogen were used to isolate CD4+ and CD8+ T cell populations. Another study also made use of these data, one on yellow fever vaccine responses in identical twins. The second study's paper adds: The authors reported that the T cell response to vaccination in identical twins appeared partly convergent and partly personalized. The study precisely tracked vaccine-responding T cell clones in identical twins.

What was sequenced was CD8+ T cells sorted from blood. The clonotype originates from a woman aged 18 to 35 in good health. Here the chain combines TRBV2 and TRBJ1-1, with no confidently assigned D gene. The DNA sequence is TGTGCCACATTGCGGACTGAAGCTTTCTTT. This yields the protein CATLRTEAFF. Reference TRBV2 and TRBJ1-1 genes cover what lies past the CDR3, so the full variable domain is EPEVTQTPSHQVTQMGQEVILRCVPISNHLYFYWYRQILGQKVEFLVSFYNNEISEKSEIFDDQFSVERPDGSNFTLKIRSTKLEDSAMYFCATLRTEAFFGQGTRLTVV.